This is a list of T cell receptor beta chains from one sample in a study of regulatory T cells in long-lasting Graves disease. TCRdb itself ran the multiplex PCR reads through MiXCR, one entry per CDR3 protein. The table shows 550,000 to 700,000 distinct CDR3 sequences, with about 16% occurring only once. The data also belong to a second study, concerning T cells in Graves' hyperthyroidism and ophthalmopathy.

This specimen consisted of peripheral blood mononuclear cells (PBMCs), obtained at new diagnosis, from a patient treated with antithyroid drugs. The receptors were sampled from a man younger than 35 with Graves disease. Both conserved end residues are trimmed from each CDR3.

v_call	j_call	cdr3_aa
TRBV20-1	TRBJ2-1	SARGGKRTWDNEQF
TRBV12-3/TRBV12-4	TRBJ2-1	ASQGESSYNEQF
TRBV5-1	TRBJ2-4	ASSLGGSENIQY
TRBV7-9	TRBJ1-4	ASSSNREGREKLF
TRBV9	TRBJ1-1	ASSDDMSEAF
TRBV6-5	TRBJ2-1	ASSYGDRAPGV
TRBV7-9	TRBJ2-1	ASSRTPEDEQF
TRBV6-2/TRBV6-3	NA	ASTNSVSQETQY
TRBV7-9	TRBJ2-1	ATTNEQF
TRBV11-2	TRBJ2-7	ASSHTALRDSSYEQY
TRBV2	TRBJ2-1	ASSVRGPVGEQF
TRBV24-1	TRBJ1-6	ATSDAHSNSPLH
TRBV20-1	TRBJ2-2	SARHYTGELF
TRBV4-1	TRBJ2-3	ASSPGGATDTQY
TRBV6-2/TRBV6-3	TRBJ2-3	ASSFLRDIQYHTQY
TRBV5-4	TRBJ2-7	ASSPLPGVNYEQY
TRBV28	TRBJ2-1	ASSLFGLGDEQF